This entry describes one T cell receptor beta chain. The antigen is not known. The time point denotes: week 11, during vaccination. The vaccine gave 300 ug of a 20-mer mutant IDH1 peptide subcutaneously per dose. Repertoires were generated with immunoSEQ multiplex PCR, while TCRdb's copy carries only in-frame clones and drops some. The table includes fewer than 75,000 clones, less than 85% detected once. This specimen belongs to a study of a mutant IDH1 vaccine in newly diagnosed glioma. The CDR3 totals 15 residues. The V gene's germline CDR1 is SGHNT and CDR2 YYREEE (reference sequence). Trimming removed 0 bases from V and 2 bases from J; junction bases left unmatched: 4.

Source: PBMCs, taken from a glioma patient whose treatment included an IDH1 peptide vaccine. The source is a woman in her 50s with glioma. V gene TRBV5-4 combines with J gene TRBJ2-5; TRBD1 agrees at 7 bases. Written as DNA, the CDR3 is TGTGCCAGCAGCTTGGACGGGACAGAACAAGAGACCCAGTACTTC. Translation: CASSLDGTEQETQYF.